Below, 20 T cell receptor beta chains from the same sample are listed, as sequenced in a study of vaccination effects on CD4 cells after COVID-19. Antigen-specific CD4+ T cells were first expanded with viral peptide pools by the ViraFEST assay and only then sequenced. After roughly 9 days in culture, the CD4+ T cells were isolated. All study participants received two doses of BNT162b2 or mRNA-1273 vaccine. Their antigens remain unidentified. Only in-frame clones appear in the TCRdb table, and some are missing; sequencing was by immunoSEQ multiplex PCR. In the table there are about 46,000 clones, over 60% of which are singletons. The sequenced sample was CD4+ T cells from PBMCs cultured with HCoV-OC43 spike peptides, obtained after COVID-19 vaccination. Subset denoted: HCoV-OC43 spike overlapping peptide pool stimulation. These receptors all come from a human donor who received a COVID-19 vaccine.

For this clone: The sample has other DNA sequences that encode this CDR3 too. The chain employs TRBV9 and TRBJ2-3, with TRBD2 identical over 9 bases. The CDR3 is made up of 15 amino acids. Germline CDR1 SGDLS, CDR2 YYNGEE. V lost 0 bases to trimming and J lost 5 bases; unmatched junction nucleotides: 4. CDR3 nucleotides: TGTGCCAGCAGCGTAGAAGCGGGGGGTAGAGATACGCAGTATTTT. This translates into CASSVEAGGRDTQYF.

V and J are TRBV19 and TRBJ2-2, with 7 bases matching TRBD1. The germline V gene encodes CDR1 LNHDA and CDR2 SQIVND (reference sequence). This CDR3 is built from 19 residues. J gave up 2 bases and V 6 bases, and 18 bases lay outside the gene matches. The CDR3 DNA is TGTGCCAGTAGGTCAAAAATAAACTTGGGACAGCAAAACACCGGGGAGCTGTTTTTT. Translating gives CASRSKINLGQQNTGELFF.

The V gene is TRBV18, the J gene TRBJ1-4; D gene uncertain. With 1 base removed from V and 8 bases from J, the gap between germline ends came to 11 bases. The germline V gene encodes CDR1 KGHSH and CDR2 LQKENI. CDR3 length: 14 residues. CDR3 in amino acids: CASSPRQNLEKLFF. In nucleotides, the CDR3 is TGTGCCAGCTCACCACGTCAGAATCTAGAAAAACTGTTTTTT.

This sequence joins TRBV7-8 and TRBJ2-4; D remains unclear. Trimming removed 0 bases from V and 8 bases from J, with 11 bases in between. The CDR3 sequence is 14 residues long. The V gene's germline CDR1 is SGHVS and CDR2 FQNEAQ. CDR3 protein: CASSLASTPHIQYF. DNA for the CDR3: TGTGCCAGCAGCTTAGCGTCAACCCCGCACATTCAGTACTTC.

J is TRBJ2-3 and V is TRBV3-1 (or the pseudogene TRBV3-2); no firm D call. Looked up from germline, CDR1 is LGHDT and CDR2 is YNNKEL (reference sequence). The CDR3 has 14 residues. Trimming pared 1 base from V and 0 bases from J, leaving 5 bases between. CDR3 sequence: CASSQVFSTDTQYF. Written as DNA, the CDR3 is TGTGCCAGCAGCCAAGTGTTCAGCACAGATACGCAGTATTTT.

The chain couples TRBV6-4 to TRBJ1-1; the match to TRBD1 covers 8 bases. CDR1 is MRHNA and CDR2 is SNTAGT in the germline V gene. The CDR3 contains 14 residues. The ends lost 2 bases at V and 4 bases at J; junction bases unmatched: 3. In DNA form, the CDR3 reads TGTGCCAGCAGTGACACCGACAGGGGCACTGAAGCTTTCTTT. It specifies CASSDTDRGTEAFF.

CDR3 in DNA: TGTGCCAGCACCGTAAACAGGGGGCGTGAGACCCAGTACTTC. This encodes CASTVNRGRETQYF. The chain links TRBV13 to TRBJ2-5; TRBD1 aligns across 9 bases. V shed 7 bases, J shed 5 bases, and the junction held 8 bases outside the gene matches. CDR1 is PRHDT, CDR2 FYEKMQ, per germline (reference sequence). CDR3 size: 14 residues. The full variable domain, rest sourced from reference TRBV13 and TRBJ2-5, is AAGVIQSPRHLIKEKRETATLKCYPIPRHDTVYWYQQGPGQDPQFLISFYEKMQSDKGSIPDRFSAQQFSDYHSELNMSSLELGDSALYFCASTVNRGRETQYFGPGTRLLVL.

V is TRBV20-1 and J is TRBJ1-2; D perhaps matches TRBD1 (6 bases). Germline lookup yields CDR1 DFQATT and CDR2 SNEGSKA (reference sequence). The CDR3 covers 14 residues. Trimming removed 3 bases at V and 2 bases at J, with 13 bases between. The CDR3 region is CSASGGGRNYGYTF. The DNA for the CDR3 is TGCAGTGCTAGTGGTGGGGGGCGGAACTATGGCTACACCTTC.

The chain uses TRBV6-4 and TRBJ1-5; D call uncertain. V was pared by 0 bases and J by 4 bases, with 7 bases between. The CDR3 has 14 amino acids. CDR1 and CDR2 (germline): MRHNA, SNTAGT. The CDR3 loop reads CASSDSGRNQPQHF. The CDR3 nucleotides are TGTGCCAGCAGTGACTCAGGACGGAATCAGCCCCAGCATTTT.

The CDR3 nucleotides read TGTGCCAGCAGCCAAGATGGCGGGGAAAAACTGTTTTTT. Amino acid sequence: CASSQDGGEKLFF. The chain carries TRBV3-1 (or the pseudogene TRBV3-2) and TRBJ1-4; D remains ambiguous. Trimming took off 0 bases at V and 8 bases at J, with 7 bases between the two ends. The CDR3 covers 13 residues. Germline loops: CDR1 LGHDT, CDR2 YNNKEL (reference sequence).

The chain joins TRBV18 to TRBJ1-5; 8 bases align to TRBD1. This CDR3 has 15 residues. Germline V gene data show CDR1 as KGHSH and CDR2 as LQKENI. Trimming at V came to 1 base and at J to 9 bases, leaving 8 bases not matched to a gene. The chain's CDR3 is CASSPRGQAGLPQHF. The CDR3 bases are TGTGCCAGCTCACCACGGGGACAGGCGGGTCTGCCCCAGCATTTT.

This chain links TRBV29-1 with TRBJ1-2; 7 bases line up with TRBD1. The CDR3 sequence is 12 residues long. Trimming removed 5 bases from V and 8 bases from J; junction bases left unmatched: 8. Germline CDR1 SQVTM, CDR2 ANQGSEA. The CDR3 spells CSVMTGNAGYTF. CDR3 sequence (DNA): TGCAGCGTTATGACAGGGAACGCGGGCTACACCTTC.

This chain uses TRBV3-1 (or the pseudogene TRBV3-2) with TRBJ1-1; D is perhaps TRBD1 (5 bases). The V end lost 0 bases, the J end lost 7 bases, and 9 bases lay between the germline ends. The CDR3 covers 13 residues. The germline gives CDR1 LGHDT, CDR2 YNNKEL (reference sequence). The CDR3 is CASSQEGTVEAFF. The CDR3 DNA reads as TGTGCCAGCAGCCAAGAAGGGACGGTTGAAGCTTTCTTT.

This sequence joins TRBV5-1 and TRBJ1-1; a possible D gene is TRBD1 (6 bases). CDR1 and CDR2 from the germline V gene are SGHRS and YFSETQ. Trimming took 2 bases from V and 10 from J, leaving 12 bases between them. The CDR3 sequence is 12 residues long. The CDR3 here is CASSFTTGRAFF. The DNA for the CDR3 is TGCGCCAGCAGCTTCACAACAGGGCGAGCTTTCTTT.

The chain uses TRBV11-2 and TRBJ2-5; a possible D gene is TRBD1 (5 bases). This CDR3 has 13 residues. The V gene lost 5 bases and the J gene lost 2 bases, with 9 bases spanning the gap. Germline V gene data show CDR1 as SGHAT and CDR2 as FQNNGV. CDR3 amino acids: CASSRGWQETQYF. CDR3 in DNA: TGTGCCAGCAGCAGGGGCTGGCAAGAGACCCAGTACTTC.

CDR3 nucleotide sequence: TGTGCCAGCAGCTCCCCGTGGGGAGTAAACACTGAAGCTTTCTTT. It is translated as CASSSPWGVNTEAFF. The J gene is TRBJ1-1, the V gene TRBV5-8; D not certain. CDR1 is SGHTS and CDR2 is YDEGEE in the germline V gene. The CDR3 sequence is 15 residues long. The V end was cut by 3 bases, the J end by 2 bases, with 14 bases between.

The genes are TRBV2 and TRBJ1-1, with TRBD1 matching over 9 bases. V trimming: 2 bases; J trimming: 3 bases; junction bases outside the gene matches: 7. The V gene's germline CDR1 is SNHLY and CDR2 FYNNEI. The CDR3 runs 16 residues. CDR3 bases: TGTGCCAGCAGTGAATGGGACAGGGTGGGGTACACTGAAGCTTTCTTT. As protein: CASSEWDRVGYTEAFF.

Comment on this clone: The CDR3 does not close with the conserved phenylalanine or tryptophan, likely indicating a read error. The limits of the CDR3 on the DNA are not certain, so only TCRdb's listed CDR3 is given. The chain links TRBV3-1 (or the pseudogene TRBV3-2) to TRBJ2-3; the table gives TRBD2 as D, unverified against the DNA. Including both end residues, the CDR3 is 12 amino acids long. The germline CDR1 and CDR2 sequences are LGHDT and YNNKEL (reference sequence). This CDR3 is CASSQDQRAILS.

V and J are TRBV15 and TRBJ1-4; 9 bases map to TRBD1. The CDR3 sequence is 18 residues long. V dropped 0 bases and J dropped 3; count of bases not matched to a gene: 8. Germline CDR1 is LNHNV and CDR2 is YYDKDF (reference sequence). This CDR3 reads CATSRDRTGASPNEKLFF. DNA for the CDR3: TGTGCCACCAGCAGAGATAGGACAGGGGCCTCCCCTAATGAAAAACTGTTTTTT.

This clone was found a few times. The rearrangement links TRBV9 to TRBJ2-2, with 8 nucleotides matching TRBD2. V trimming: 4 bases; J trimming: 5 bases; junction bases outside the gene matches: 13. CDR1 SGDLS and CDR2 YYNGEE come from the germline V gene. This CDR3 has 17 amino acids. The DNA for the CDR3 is TGTGCCAGCAGCCCTAGAACGGGGGGGGGTGTAACCGGGGAGCTGTTTTTT. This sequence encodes CASSPRTGGGVTGELFF.